This T cell receptor (beta chain) was captured by sequencing in a study of T cell responses to AZD1222 COVID-19 vaccine. Whole-study context: Researchers grouped second doses given at about 4 or about 12 weeks into one pool.

Clones were read by immunoSEQ multiplex PCR, and TCRdb kept only the in-frame ones, dropping some. Found here are around 150,000 clones, 85% to 95% of them singletons; the top ten hold approximately 0.58%. Comments on this clone: Its antigen is as yet unknown.

The study, taken as a whole, reports: Seropositive at baseline were only five or six AZD1222 recipients.

Germline V gene lookup returns CDR1 SEHNR and CDR2 FQNEAQ (reference sequence). This CDR3 has 13 amino acids. With 5 bases removed from V and 5 bases from J, the gap between germline ends came to 13 bases. V gene TRBV7-9 combines with J gene TRBJ2-7, with a possible D match to TRBD2 (6 bases). The receptor comes from an adult in good health. The source material was peripheral blood, sampled on day 0 of AZD1222 vaccination. CDR3 sequence reads: CASSPDYPNEQYF. In DNA form, the CDR3 reads TGTGCCAGCAGCCCGGACTATCCCAACGAGCAGTACTTC.